These 10 T cell receptor beta chains share one sample of origin, sequenced in a study of T cell responses to AZD1222 COVID-19 vaccine. TCRdb keeps only in-frame clones here, not all; method: immunoSEQ multiplex PCR. The sample contains 200,000 to 250,000 clones, about 92% of which appear only once. The sequencing here drew on peripheral blood, taken on day 0 of MenACWY control vaccination. Every receptor here comes from an adult in good health.

The V and J genes are TRBV6-5 and TRBJ2-1; D remains unclear. With 4 bases removed from V and 4 bases from J, the gap between germline ends came to 17 bases. CDR1 and CDR2 from the germline V gene are MNHEY and SVGAGI. The CDR3 is made up of 16 amino acids. CDR3 coding DNA: TGTGCCAGCAGTTTCAGAAGAGGCGGATTGTACAATGAGCAGTTCTTC. Residues: CASSFRRGGLYNEQFF.

The chain joins TRBV10-3 to TRBJ1-6; D might be TRBD1 (5 bases). This CDR3 region has 14 residues. V was trimmed by 1 base and J by 7 bases, leaving 8 bases between them. The V gene's germline CDR1 is ENHRY and CDR2 SYGVKD. CDR3: CAISEFQGNSPLHF. As DNA, the CDR3 is TGTGCCATCAGTGAGTTTCAGGGAAATTCACCCCTCCACTTT.

V is TRBV29-1 and J is TRBJ1-5; D is uncertain. CDR1 and CDR2 from the germline V gene are SQVTM and ANQGSEA. The CDR3 length is 14 residues. The V gene lost 4 bases and the J gene lost 5 bases, with 15 bases spanning the gap. The CDR3 here is CSVGLGRSDQPQHF. The CDR3 DNA is TGCAGCGTTGGCCTGGGGAGGTCGGATCAGCCCCAGCATTTT.

The J gene is TRBJ1-6, the V gene TRBV11-2, with a tentative D call TRBD1 (5 bases). Trimming removed 1 base from V and 7 bases from J, with 11 bases in between. Germline lookup yields CDR1 SGHAT and CDR2 FQNNGV. The CDR3 is 15 residues long. In DNA form, the CDR3 reads TGTGCCAGCAGCTTAGCGCCGGGGCGGAATTCACCCCTCCACTTT. Encoded protein: CASSLAPGRNSPLHF.

In nucleotides, the CDR3 is TGTGCCAGCAGCTCGGGAAAACAGGGAAATGAGCAGTTCTTC. Translated: CASSSGKQGNEQFF. The V call is TRBV5-4, the J call TRBJ2-1; D may be TRBD1 (6 bases). Germline assignment: CDR1 SGHNT and CDR2 YYREEE (reference sequence). V was trimmed by 3 bases and J by 7 bases, leaving 14 bases between them. This CDR3 has 14 residues. Supplemented by reference TRBV5-4 and TRBJ2-1, the full variable domain reads ETGVTQSPTHLIKTRGQQVTLRCSSQSGHNTVSWYQQALGQGPQFIFQYYREEENGRGNFPPRFSGLQFPNYSSELNVNALELDDSALYLCASSSGKQGNEQFFGPGTRLTVL.

This clone was picked up one time. Distinct nucleotide sequences in the sample also encode this CDR3. V is TRBV18 and J is TRBJ1-1; D not resolved. This CDR3 contains 13 residues. Per the germline V gene, CDR1 is KGHSH and CDR2 is LQKENI. Trimming removed 3 bases from V and 5 bases from J, with 10 bases in between. The CDR3 spells CASSPAGNTEAFF. CDR3 bases: TGTGCCAGCTCACCGGCGGGGAATACTGAAGCTTTCTTT.

V and J are TRBV3-1 (or the pseudogene TRBV3-2) and TRBJ2-7; 7 bases fit TRBD1. The J segment lost 5 bases and the V segment lost 2 bases, leaving 12 bases of the junction unmatched. CDR1 is LGHDT and CDR2 is YNNKEL in the germline V gene (reference sequence). The CDR3 totals 16 residues. The CDR3 is CASSQRNRDSFNEQYF. The CDR3, as DNA: TGTGCCAGCAGCCAAAGAAACCGGGACAGCTTCAACGAGCAGTACTTC.

This clone was counted once. The gene calls are TRBV5-4 and TRBJ1-1; no clear D gene. V dropped 0 bases and J dropped 4 bases, with 16 bases sitting between them. The V gene's germline CDR1 is SGHNT and CDR2 YYREEE (reference sequence). The CDR3 runs to 16 residues. In nucleotides, the CDR3 is TGTGCCAGCAGCTTGGATCACCCGGGGAGCGGCACTGAAGCTTTCTTT. Its translation is CASSLDHPGSGTEAFF.

The chain combines TRBV7-8 with TRBJ1-6, with D perhaps TRBD1 (5 bases). The CDR3 contains 14 residues. The V end lost 5 bases, the J end lost 6 bases, and 11 bases lay between the germline ends. Germline V gene lookup returns CDR1 SGHVS and CDR2 FQNEAQ. In DNA, the CDR3 is TGTGCCAGCAGCGGGACGCACCCTAATTCACCCCTCCACTTT. Translating gives CASSGTHPNSPLHF. Supplemented by reference TRBV7-8 and TRBJ1-6, the full variable domain reads GAGVSQSPRYKVAKRGQDVALRCDPISGHVSLFWYQQALGQGPEFLTYFQNEAQLDKSGLPSDRFFAERPEGSVSTLKIQRTQQEDSAVYLCASSGTHPNSPLHFGNGTRLTVT.

The J gene is TRBJ1-5, the V gene TRBV28, with D uncertain. The V gene lost 8 bases and the J gene lost 3 bases, with 11 bases spanning the gap. The CDR3 is 13 residues long. Germline CDR1 MDHEN, CDR2 SYDVKM. DNA for the CDR3: TGTGCCAGCCAGGCACTCCACAATCAGCCCCAGCATTTT. Translating it yields CASQALHNQPQHF.